This T cell receptor (beta chain) was observed in a study of T cell responses to AZD1222 COVID-19 vaccine. Whole-study results and caveats: Baseline seropositivity occurred in only a handful of AZD1222 recipients. Spike as a whole was targeted by vaccine-associated CD4 TCRs, dominant at 160-218 and 743-854.

As to this clone: Its antigen remains unknown. Other DNA variants within this sample encode the same CDR3.

TCRdb's table, derived via immunoSEQ multiplex PCR, lists solely in-frame clones and lacks some. This sample has some 180,000 clones; around 90% occur once, and the top ten carry less than 2.5%. Samples with a second dose at about 4 or about 12 weeks were pooled together. The TCR originated in an adult who received the AZD1222 COVID-19 vaccine. Material: peripheral blood, obtained 28 days after the second AZD1222 dose.

CDR3 in amino acids: CAWSVLGQTGELFF. The CDR3 DNA reads as TGTGCCTGGAGTGTACTTGGGCAGACCGGGGAGCTGTTTTTT. The rearrangement uses TRBV30 and TRBJ2-2; D is ambiguous. The V end lost 0 bases, the J end lost 5 bases, and 10 bases lay between the germline ends. CDR3 size: 14 residues. CDR1 and CDR2 (germline): GTSNPN, SVGIG (reference sequence).